The clone carrying this T cell receptor beta chain was recorded at least ten times. Its antigen remains unknown. This sample was included in a study of molecular identifiers for immune sequencing clone quantification. The wider study: Sequencing covered four of five parts into which replicate RNA from approximately 20,000 or 98,000 naive CD8 cells was split. Overall study results and limits: Underestimated sizes of highly expanded clones could result from identical TCR molecules that share a barcode. Over 99% of CMV-specific effector molecules, but under 1% of naive ones, were in clones above 20 copies.

Trimming removed 0 bases from V and 6 bases from J, with 9 bases in between. The CDR3 consists of 13 residues. Germline V gene data show CDR1 as PRHDT and CDR2 as FYEKMQ (reference sequence). For bulk TCR libraries, previously described methods and listed TCR primers were used. In TCRdb, the PCR reads were re-called with MiXCR into one record per CDR3 protein. The sample includes approximately 670,000 distinct CDR3 sequences, nearly 20% of them seen just once. The V gene is TRBV13, the J gene TRBJ2-7, with D hard to call. The TCR comes from a human donor in good health. Some libraries in this study had Jurkat cell RNA spiked in. The sample was naive CD8+ T cells from blood, with Jurkat cell RNA spiked in. Noted subset: FACS-sorted CD8+CD4-CCR7+CD45RA+ naive T cells. CDR3 bases: TGTGCCAGCAGCTTAGGACGCCTGGGCGAGCAGTACTTC. This gives the protein CASSLGRLGEQYF.